The 10 T cell receptor beta chains presented below share a single source sample, sequenced in a study of regulatory T cells in long-lasting Graves disease (dated by TCRdb to about 2021). The library was built by means of multiplex PCR. Sequencer: Illumina HiSeq 4000. To build TCR beta libraries, CDR3 regions were amplified by Arm-PCR using iRepertoire HTBI primers. The raw public reads went through TCRdb reprocessing: fastp at Q25, MiXCR clone calling, in-frame beta chains kept. CDR3 protein duplicates are merged, each entry listing the most common genes and DNA. The sample table contains hundreds of thousands of distinct CDR3 sequences; only one count was recorded for approximately 23% of them. Together, the top ten hold around 14% of the sample. The sample's time point label is to be understood as: persistent/refractory GD, antithyroid drugs over 5 years with positive TRAb. RNA was extracted from PBMCs in TRIzol for both TCR sequencing and RNA sequencing.

This specimen was peripheral blood mononuclear cells (PBMCs), taken when the disease was refractory, from a patient treated with antithyroid drugs. All receptors come from a female donor with Graves disease.

The chain combines TRBV20-1 with TRBJ1-2; 8 bases are shared with TRBD1. The V gene's germline CDR1 is DFQATT and CDR2 SNEGSKA (reference sequence). CDR3 length: 12 amino acids. J was trimmed by 5 bases and V by 6 bases; bases with no gene match: 5. This chain's CDR3 is CSAPGQGYGYTF. CDR3 DNA sequence: TGCAGTGCCCCTGGACAGGGATATGGCTACACCTTC.

This clonotype showed up many times. The chain is built from TRBV6-2 or TRBV6-3 and TRBJ2-7; TRBD2 aligns across 15 bases. CDR1 is MNHEY and CDR2 is SVGEGT in the germline V gene. The V gene end was trimmed by 4 bases and the J gene end by 3 bases; junction bases not matched to a gene: 4. The CDR3 is 16 residues long. In DNA form, the CDR3 reads TGTGCCAGCAGTTTTGGACTAGCGGGAGGGGGCTACGAGCAGTACTTC. Its translation: CASSFGLAGGGYEQYF.

This clonotype turned up a few times. This chain joins TRBV7-2 and TRBJ1-4; D uncertain. Trimming removed 5 bases from V and 14 bases from J, with 18 bases in between. CDR1 and CDR2 from the germline V gene are SGHTA and FQGNSA. The CDR3 has 13 residues. This CDR3 reads CASSQDPASRLFF. The CDR3 DNA is TGTGCCAGCAGCCAAGATCCAGCCAGTAGGCTGTTTTTT.

This clonotype was observed many times. The rearrangement joins TRBV6-1 to TRBJ1-5; 8 nucleotides line up with TRBD1. Germline CDR1 is MNHNS and CDR2 is SASEGT. J lost 2 bases, V lost 5 bases, and 2 bases had no gene match. The CDR3 is 14 residues long. In nucleotides, the CDR3 is TGTGCCAGCAGTCAGGGGGCGCGCAATCAGCCCCAGCATTTT. It is translated as CASSQGARNQPQHF.

This clonotype was recorded many times. The rearrangement links TRBV28 to TRBJ1-3; D is undetermined. The length of the CDR3 is 12 residues. Trimming cost V 6 bases and J 0 bases, with 3 bases left between them. Germline loops: CDR1 MDHEN, CDR2 SYDVKM. The CDR3 coding sequence is TGTGCCAGCAGCATCTCTGGAAACACCATATATTTT. Protein product: CASSISGNTIYF.

In its sample, this clonotype was seen many times. The chain uses TRBV12-3 or TRBV12-4 and TRBJ2-2; D is ambiguous. The CDR3 runs 14 residues. V was cut by 3 bases and J by 4 bases, with 9 bases left in between. CDR3 sequence reads: CASSFGTTTGELFF. For the CDR3, the DNA is TGTGCCAGCAGTTTCGGCACAACCACCGGGGAGCTGTTTTTT.

This clonotype was counted only a few times. This sequence joins TRBV20-1 and TRBJ1-4; 10 bases map to TRBD1. The CDR3 consists of 15 residues. Germline CDR1 and CDR2: DFQATT and SNEGSKA (reference sequence). V lost 5 bases and J lost 14; bases outside the gene matches: 17. In DNA, the CDR3 is TGCAGTGCTCTTCTACCGGGACAGGGGCCCTTAGAGCTGTTTTTT. It yields the protein CSALLPGQGPLELFF.

There are a few counts of this clonotype. This chain joins TRBV7-2 and TRBJ1-4, with 8 bases identical to TRBD1. CDR3 length: 15 residues. Germline V gene data show CDR1 as SGHTA and CDR2 as FQGNSA. V lost 1 base, J lost 8 bases, and 6 bases stayed unmatched. DNA of the CDR3: TGTGCCAGCAGCTTAGGAGGACAGGGTTACGAAAAACTGTTTTTT. Its translation: CASSLGGQGYEKLFF.

In its sample, this clonotype was seen a few times. The rearrangement joins TRBV7-2 to TRBJ2-7; D uncertain. V was pared by 5 bases and J by 1 base, with 24 bases between. The CDR3 runs 18 residues. The germline V gene encodes CDR1 SGHTA and CDR2 FQGNSA. DNA of the CDR3: TGTGCCAGCAGCGGCCGAACCCAACCCTATGGGAATTCCTACGAGCAGTACTTC. It specifies CASSGRTQPYGNSYEQYF.

This clonotype was seen at least ten times. The chain recombines TRBV11-2 with TRBJ2-7, with 7 bases aligning to TRBD2. The CDR3 length is 13 residues. The V segment lost 3 bases and the J segment 4 bases; nucleotides outside the gene matches: 3. CDR1 is SGHAT, CDR2 FQNNGV, per germline. CDR3 DNA sequence: TGTGCCAGCAGCTTCATCGGGGGGTACGAGCAGTACTTC. This encodes CASSFIGGYEQYF.